These 20 T cell receptor beta chains were sequenced from one sample in a study of T cell responses to AZD1222 COVID-19 vaccine. Libraries were prepared by immunoSEQ multiplex PCR; TCRdb keeps only in-frame clonotypes and omits some of them. This table holds 150,000 or so clones, about 93% found once. This specimen was peripheral blood, taken on day 0 of AZD1222 vaccination. The receptors were sampled from an adult in good health.

In its sample, this clone was seen once. The genes are TRBV19 and TRBJ1-1, with D unclear. CDR1 LNHDA and CDR2 SQIVND come from the germline V gene (reference sequence). The CDR3 spans 13 residues. The V and J ends lost 3 bases and 5 bases respectively, with 10 bases between them. CDR3 in DNA: TGTGCCAGTAGTATTGTTCCTGGGACTGAAGCTTTCTTT. Its translation is CASSIVPGTEAFF.

The gene calls are TRBV3-1 (or the pseudogene TRBV3-2) and TRBJ2-7; TRBD1 aligns across 9 bases. V gave up 1 base and J gave up 1 base; unmatched junction bases: 2. The CDR3 is 15 residues long. CDR1 is LGHDT, CDR2 YNNKEL, per germline (reference sequence). CDR3 protein: CASSQGGTGSYEQYF. The CDR3 DNA is TGTGCCAGCAGCCAAGGGGGGACAGGGTCCTACGAGCAGTACTTC.

This chain connects TRBV3-1 (or the pseudogene TRBV3-2) to TRBJ1-1; TRBD1 might be the D (5 bases). The CDR3 totals 15 residues. The germline gives CDR1 LGHDT, CDR2 YNNKEL (reference sequence). V was trimmed by 0 bases and J by 1 base, leaving 9 bases between them. The DNA of the CDR3 is TGTGCCAGCAGCCAAGACCTGCAGGGGAACACTGAAGCTTTCTTT. It translates to CASSQDLQGNTEAFF.

The genes are TRBV19 and TRBJ1-1; the D is unclear. V was cut by 2 bases and J by 2 bases, with 6 bases left in between. This CDR3 contains 13 residues. Germline V CDR1 and CDR2: LNHDA, SQIVND (reference sequence). The CDR3, as DNA: TGTGCCAGTAGTATACGGTTTAACACTGAAGCTTTCTTT. This codes for CASSIRFNTEAFF.

The rearrangement links TRBV6-5 to TRBJ1-1; possible D gene TRBD1, 5 bases. The V end lost 7 bases, the J end lost 4 bases, and 10 bases lay between the germline ends. The CDR3 sequence is 12 residues long. Looked up from germline, CDR1 is MNHEY and CDR2 is SVGAGI. The DNA of the CDR3 is TGTGCCAGCACCGGGGGGGGCACTGAAGCTTTCTTT. Translated, it gives CASTGGGTEAFF.

V usage is TRBV6-6 and J usage is TRBJ1-4; the match to TRBD1 covers 9 bases. The length of the CDR3 is 15 residues. With 6 bases clipped from V and 7 bases from J, the junction kept 9 bases outside the gene matches. Germline-derived CDR1 and CDR2 are MNHNY and SVGAGI (reference sequence). CDR3 region: CASRPAGTGSEKLFF. CDR3 nucleotides: TGTGCCAGCAGGCCCGCTGGGACAGGGTCTGAAAAACTGTTTTTT.

The CDR3 spells CASSGSPGRTNSPLHF. The CDR3 coding sequence is TGTGCCAGCAGCGGGTCCCCGGGACGGACTAATTCACCCCTCCACTTT. The V gene is TRBV9, the J gene TRBJ1-6; possible D gene TRBD1, 5 bases. CDR1 SGDLS and CDR2 YYNGEE come from the germline V gene. The V gene lost 3 bases and the J gene lost 6 bases, with 16 bases spanning the gap. The CDR3 runs 16 residues. Full variable domain (remainder filled in from reference TRBV9 and TRBJ1-6): DSGVTQTPKHLITATGQRVTLRCSPRSGDLSVYWYQQSLDQGLQFLIQYYNGEERAKGNILERFSAQQFPDLHSELNLSSLELGDSALYFCASSGSPGRTNSPLHFGNGTRLTVT.

This clone has a handful of counts. The chain employs TRBV2 and TRBJ1-2; 7 positions agree with TRBD1. The length of the CDR3 is 15 residues. J was trimmed by 6 bases and V by 6 bases; bases with no gene match: 13. Per germline, CDR1 SNHLY and CDR2 FYNNEI. CDR3 protein: CASRDKTGLGDGYTF. The CDR3 region has the DNA TGTGCCAGCAGAGATAAGACAGGGTTAGGAGATGGCTACACCTTC.

V is TRBV2 and J is TRBJ2-6; 9 positions match TRBD1. CDR1 SNHLY and CDR2 FYNNEI come from the germline V gene. The CDR3 is 17 residues long. The V gene end was trimmed by 7 bases and the J gene end by 0 bases; junction bases not matched to a gene: 7. The CDR3 is CASTRQGVNSGANVLTF. The DNA of the CDR3 is TGTGCCAGCACCAGACAGGGGGTAAACTCTGGGGCCAACGTCCTGACTTTC. Variable domain in full (rest from reference TRBV2 and TRBJ2-6): EPEVTQTPSHQVTQMGQEVILRCVPISNHLYFYWYRQILGQKVEFLVSFYNNEISEKSEIFDDQFSVERPDGSNFTLKIRSTKLEDSAMYFCASTRQGVNSGANVLTFGAGSRLTVL.

The chain carries TRBV10-3 and TRBJ1-5; 7 positions agree with TRBD1. V lost 3 bases and J lost 4; bases outside the gene matches: 0. Germline CDR1 and CDR2: ENHRY and SYGVKD. CDR3 size: 13 residues. CDR3 nucleotides: TGTGCCATCAGTGAACAGGGGAATCAGCCCCAGCATTTT. Translation: CAISEQGNQPQHF.

In DNA form, the CDR3 reads TGTGCCATCAGTGATTTGAGCACAGATACGCAGTATTTT. Translating gives CAISDLSTDTQYF. The rearrangement uses TRBV10-3 and TRBJ2-3, with D uncertain. Trimming shortened V by 3 bases and J by 0 bases, and 4 bases separated the two germline ends. The CDR3 is 13 residues long. Germline CDR1 and CDR2: ENHRY and SYGVKD.

J is TRBJ1-3 and V is TRBV12-3 or TRBV12-4; D is perhaps TRBD1 (5 bases). This CDR3 is built from 11 residues. Trimming stripped 11 bases from V and 7 bases from J, with 12 bases between. CDR3 sequence (DNA): TGTGCCGGGGGTACCAGTAACACCATATATTTT. Translation: CAGGTSNTIYF.

The chain has TRBV25-1 and TRBJ1-4; 8 bases are a match to TRBD1. CDR1 MGHDK and CDR2 SYGVNS come from the germline V gene. Trimming cost V 1 base and J 10 bases; bases outside gene matches: 8. The CDR3 is 15 amino acids. This CDR3 reads CASSELDREEGKLFF. The DNA for the CDR3 is TGTGCCAGCAGTGAATTGGACAGGGAAGAGGGAAAACTGTTTTTT.

The V gene is TRBV6-1, the J gene TRBJ2-2, with D uncertain. V was cut by 2 bases and J by 2 bases, with 0 bases left in between. CDR1 MNHNS and CDR2 SASEGT come from the germline V gene. The length of the CDR3 is 12 residues. Here the CDR3 reads CASSENTGELFF. For the CDR3, the DNA is TGTGCCAGCAGTGAAAACACCGGGGAGCTGTTTTTT.

The gene calls are TRBV7-3 and TRBJ1-5, with D possibly matching TRBD1 (6 bases). CDR1 and CDR2 from the germline V gene are SGHTA and FQGTGA. V shed 1 base and J shed 0 bases, with 13 bases lying between them. The length of the CDR3 is 17 residues. Here the CDR3 DNA reads TGTGCCAGCAGCTTAAAACAGGGCCTCTATAGCAATCAGCCCCAGCATTTT. Its translation is CASSLKQGLYSNQPQHF.

This clone came up many times. This chain uses TRBV6-5 with TRBJ1-1; D not resolved. CDR1 is MNHEY, CDR2 SVGAGI, per germline. V lost 8 bases and J 6 bases, leaving 19 bases between the germline ends. The CDR3 consists of 14 residues. CDR3 protein: CASSFNGWFSEAFF. The CDR3 DNA reads as TGTGCCAGCTCTTTTAACGGTTGGTTCTCTGAAGCTTTCTTT.

The rearrangement uses TRBV9 and TRBJ1-5; TRBD1 is a possible D gene (5 bases). CDR3 length: 16 amino acids. V shed 0 bases and J shed 0 bases, with 10 bases lying between them. The germline CDR1 and CDR2 sequences are SGDLS and YYNGEE. The CDR3 sequence is CASSVGGRDSNQPQHF. CDR3 DNA: TGTGCCAGCAGCGTAGGGGGACGGGATAGCAATCAGCCCCAGCATTTT.

The V gene is TRBV25-1, the J gene TRBJ1-1, with 8 bases identical to TRBD1. Germline CDR1 and CDR2: MGHDK and SYGVNS. The CDR3 contains 15 residues. With 3 bases clipped from V and 3 bases from J, the junction kept 6 bases outside the gene matches. CDR3 DNA sequence: TGTGCCAGCAGTGACCCCGGACAGGGTGACACTGAAGCTTTCTTT. It yields the protein CASSDPGQGDTEAFF.

This chain joins TRBV5-8 and TRBJ1-4, with D perhaps TRBD1 (5 bases). The CDR3 contains 14 residues. V dropped 2 bases and J dropped 3 bases, with 8 bases sitting between them. Germline V gives CDR1 SGHTS, CDR2 YDEGEE. In nucleotides, the CDR3 is TGTGCCAGCAGCTTTCCGGGGGCTAATGAAAAACTGTTTTTT. Protein: CASSFPGANEKLFF.

This clone occurred once. The V call is TRBV4-1, the J call TRBJ2-7; D is tentatively TRBD1 or TRBD2 (5 bases each). The germline V gene has CDR1 MGHRA and CDR2 YSYEKL. The V and J ends lost 0 bases and 4 bases respectively, with 19 bases between them. The CDR3 spans 17 residues. The DNA for the CDR3 is TGCGCCAGCAGCCAAGATTTTTTTAGGGACCACCATTACGAGCAGTACTTC. Amino acids: CASSQDFFRDHHYEQYF.